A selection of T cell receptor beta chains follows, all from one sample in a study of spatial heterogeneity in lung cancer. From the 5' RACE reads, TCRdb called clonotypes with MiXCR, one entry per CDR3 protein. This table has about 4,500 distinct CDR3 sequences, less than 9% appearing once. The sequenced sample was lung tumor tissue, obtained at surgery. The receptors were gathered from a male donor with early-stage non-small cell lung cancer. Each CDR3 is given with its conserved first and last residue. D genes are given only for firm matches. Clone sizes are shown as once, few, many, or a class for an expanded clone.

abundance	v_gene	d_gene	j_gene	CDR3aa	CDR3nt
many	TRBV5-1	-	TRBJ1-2	CASSLRRNPHGYTF	TGCGCCAGCAGCCTTAGACGGAACCCCCATGGCTACACCTTC
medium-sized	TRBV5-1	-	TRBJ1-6	CASSLEWRAPESPLHF	TGCGCCAGCAGCTTGGAATGGCGGGCACCCGAGTCACCCCTCCACTTT
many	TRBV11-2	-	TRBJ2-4	CASSPTGGTKNIQYF	TGTGCCAGCAGCCCAACGGGCGGGACCAAAAACATTCAGTACTTC
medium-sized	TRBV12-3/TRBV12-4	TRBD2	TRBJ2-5	CASSSHRSWTRGETQYF	TGTGCCAGCAGTTCTCACCGCTCCTGGACTAGAGGAGAGACCCAGTACTTC
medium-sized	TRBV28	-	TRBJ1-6	CASRRRYNSPLHF	TGTGCCAGCAGACGACGGTATAATTCACCCCTCCACTTT
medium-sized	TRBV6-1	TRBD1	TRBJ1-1	CASSLSRTGGTEAFF	TGTGCCAGCAGTTTGAGCCGAACAGGGGGCACTGAAGCTTTCTTT
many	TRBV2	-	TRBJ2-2	CARRGTNTGELFF	TGTGCCAGGAGGGGGACGAACACCGGGGAGCTGTTTTTT
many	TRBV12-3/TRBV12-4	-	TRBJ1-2	CASSSNIGDYGYTF	TGTGCCAGCAGTTCTAATATCGGAGACTATGGCTACACCTTC
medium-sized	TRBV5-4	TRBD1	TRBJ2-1	CASSLQGVLVNEQFF	TGTGCCAGCAGCTTGCAGGGGGTCCTCGTCAATGAGCAGTTCTTC
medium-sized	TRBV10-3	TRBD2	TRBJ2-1	CALSGTSFPENEQFF	TGTGCCCTCTCCGGGACTAGCTTTCCGGAAAATGAGCAGTTCTTC
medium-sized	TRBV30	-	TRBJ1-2	CAWSVAYGYTF	TGTGCCTGGAGTGTGGCCTATGGCTACACCTTC
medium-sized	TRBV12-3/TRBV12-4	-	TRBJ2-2	CASRLTGELFF	TGTGCCAGCAGACTAACCGGGGAGCTGTTTTTT
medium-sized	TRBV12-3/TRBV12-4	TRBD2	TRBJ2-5	CASSLLAEETQYF	TGTGCCAGCAGTTTACTAGCGGAAGAGACCCAGTACTTC
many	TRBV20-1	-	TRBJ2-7	CSASRLVSYEQYF	TGCAGTGCTAGCCGTCTAGTATCCTACGAGCAGTACTTC
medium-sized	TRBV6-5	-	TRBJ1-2	CASSYSNRDSYGYTF	TGTGCCAGCAGTTACTCAAACAGGGATAGCTATGGCTACACCTTC
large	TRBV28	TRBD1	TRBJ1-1	CASSEQGGATEAFF	TGTGCCAGCAGTGAACAGGGGGGGGCCACTGAAGCTTTCTTT
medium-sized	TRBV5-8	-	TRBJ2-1	CASRDRRGGNEQFF	TGTGCCAGCAGAGACAGGCGCGGGGGCAATGAGCAGTTCTTC